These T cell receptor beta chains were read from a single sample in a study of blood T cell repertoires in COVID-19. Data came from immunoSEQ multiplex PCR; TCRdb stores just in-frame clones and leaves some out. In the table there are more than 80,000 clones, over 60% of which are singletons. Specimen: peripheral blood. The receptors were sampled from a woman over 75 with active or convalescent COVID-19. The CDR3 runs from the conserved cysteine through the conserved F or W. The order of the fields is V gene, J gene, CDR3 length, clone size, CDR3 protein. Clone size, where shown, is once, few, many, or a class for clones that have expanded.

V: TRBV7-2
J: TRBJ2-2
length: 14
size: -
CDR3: CASSFGTGSGELFF

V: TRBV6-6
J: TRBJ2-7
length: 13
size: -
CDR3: CASSAGTRYEQYF

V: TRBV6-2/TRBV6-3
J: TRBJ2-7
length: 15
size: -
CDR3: CASSRSGGLSYEQYF

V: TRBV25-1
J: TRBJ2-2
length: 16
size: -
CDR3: CASSDLGQGWAGELFF

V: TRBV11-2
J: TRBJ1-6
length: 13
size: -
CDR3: CASSSDGGSPLHF

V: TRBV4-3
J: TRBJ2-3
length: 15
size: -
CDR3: CASSQDSGQTDTQYF

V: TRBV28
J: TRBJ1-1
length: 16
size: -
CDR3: CASTGTGGVVNTEAFF

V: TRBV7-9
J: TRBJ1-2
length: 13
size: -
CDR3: CASSLGGIGGYTF

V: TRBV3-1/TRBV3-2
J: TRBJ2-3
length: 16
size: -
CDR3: CASSLSPGGAGDTQYF

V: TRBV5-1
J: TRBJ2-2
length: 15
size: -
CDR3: CASSFTPGLAGELFF

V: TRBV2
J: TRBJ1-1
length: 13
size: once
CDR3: CASRREMNTEAFF

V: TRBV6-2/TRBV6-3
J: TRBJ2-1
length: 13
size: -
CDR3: CASSSAQWSEQFF

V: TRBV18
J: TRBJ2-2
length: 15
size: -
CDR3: CASSRDRVSRGELFF

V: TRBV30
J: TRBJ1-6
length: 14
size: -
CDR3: CAWELRQGDSPLHF

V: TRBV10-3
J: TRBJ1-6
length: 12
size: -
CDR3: CAISDRDRALHF

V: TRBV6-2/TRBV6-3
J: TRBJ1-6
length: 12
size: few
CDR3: CASSPPRPPLHF

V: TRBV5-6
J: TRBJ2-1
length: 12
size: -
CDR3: CASSLVAGEQFF

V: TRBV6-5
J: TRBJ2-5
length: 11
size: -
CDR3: CASSPGETQYF

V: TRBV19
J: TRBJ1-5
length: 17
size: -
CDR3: CASRRDRGGYSNQPQHF

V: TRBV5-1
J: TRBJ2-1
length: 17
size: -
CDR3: CASSPVGGTSVYNEQFF

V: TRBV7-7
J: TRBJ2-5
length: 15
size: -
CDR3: CASSPYGTNTETQYF

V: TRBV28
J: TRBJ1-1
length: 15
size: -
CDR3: CASSLLDTSPGGAFF

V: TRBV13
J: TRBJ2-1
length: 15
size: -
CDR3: CASSFGLAGDNEQFF

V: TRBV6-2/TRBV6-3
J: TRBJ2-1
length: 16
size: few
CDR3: CASSYKDRGRRNEQFF

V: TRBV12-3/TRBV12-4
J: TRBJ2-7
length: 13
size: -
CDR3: CASSTGGVYEQYF

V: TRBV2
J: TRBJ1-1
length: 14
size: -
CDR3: CASRPGTENTEAFF

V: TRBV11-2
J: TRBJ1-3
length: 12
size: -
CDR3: CASSIERNTIYF

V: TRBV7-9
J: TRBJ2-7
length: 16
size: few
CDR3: CASSYSSGWPPVQQYF

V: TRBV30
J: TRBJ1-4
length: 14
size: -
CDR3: CATTGTGEFEKLFF

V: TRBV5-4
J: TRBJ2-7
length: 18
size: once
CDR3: CASSFRSSPGQGSYEQYF

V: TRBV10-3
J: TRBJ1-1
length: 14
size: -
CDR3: CAISERGGNTEAFF

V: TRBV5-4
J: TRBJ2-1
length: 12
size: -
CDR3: CASSYDSNEQFF

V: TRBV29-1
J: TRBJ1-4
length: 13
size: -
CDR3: CSVERAEEGKLFF

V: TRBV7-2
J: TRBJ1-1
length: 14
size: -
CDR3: CASSQQGFGTEAFF

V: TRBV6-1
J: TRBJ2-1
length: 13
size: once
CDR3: CASSEAGDGEQFF

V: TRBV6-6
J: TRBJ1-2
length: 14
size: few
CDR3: CASSSQGANYGYTF

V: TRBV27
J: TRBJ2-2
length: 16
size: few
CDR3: CASSLLQGAGTGELFF

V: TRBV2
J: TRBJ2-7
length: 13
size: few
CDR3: CASKRQSSYEQYF

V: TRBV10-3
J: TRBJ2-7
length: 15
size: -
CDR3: CAISGTGGGLGEQYF

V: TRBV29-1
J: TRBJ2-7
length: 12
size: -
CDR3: CSVAGDDYEQYF

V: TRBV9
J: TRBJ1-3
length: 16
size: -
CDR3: CASSVALVSSGNTIYF

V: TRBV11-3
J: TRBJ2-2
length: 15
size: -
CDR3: CASSSRSGRTGELFF

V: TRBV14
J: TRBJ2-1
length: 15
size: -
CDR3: CASSPRQGHYNEQFF

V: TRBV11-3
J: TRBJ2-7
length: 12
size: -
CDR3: CASSRGADEQYF

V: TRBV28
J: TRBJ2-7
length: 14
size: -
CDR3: CASSSPRDSYEQYF